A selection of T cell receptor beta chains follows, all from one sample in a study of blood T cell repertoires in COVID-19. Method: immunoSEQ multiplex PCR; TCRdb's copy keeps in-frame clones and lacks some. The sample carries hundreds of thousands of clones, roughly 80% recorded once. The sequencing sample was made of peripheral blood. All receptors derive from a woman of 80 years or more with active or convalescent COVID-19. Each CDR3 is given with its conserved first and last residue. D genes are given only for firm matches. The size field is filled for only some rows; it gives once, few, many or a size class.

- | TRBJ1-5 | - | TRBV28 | TGTGCCAGCAGTTTAACCCCCTCCCAAGTTCAGAGCAATCAGCCCCAGCATTTT | CASSLTPSQVQSNQPQHF
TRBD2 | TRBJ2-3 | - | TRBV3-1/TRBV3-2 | TGTGCCAGCAGTCAAACGAGCGGGGGAACAGATACGCAGTATTTT | CASSQTSGGTDTQYF
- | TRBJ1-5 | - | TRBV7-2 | TGTGCCAGCAGCTACACAGGAAGCAATCAGCCCCAGCATTTT | CASSYTGSNQPQHF
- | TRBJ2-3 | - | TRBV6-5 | TGTGCCAGCAGGGACTGGCGCACAGATACGCAGTATTTT | CASRDWRTDTQYF
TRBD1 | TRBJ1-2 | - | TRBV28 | TGTGCCAGCAGTTTCCGACAGGGCGGGACTAACTATGGCTACACCTTC | CASSFRQGGTNYGYTF
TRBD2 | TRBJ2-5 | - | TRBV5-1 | TGCGCCAGCAGCTCTCCTAGCGGGGGGGCCGAGACCCAGTACTTC | CASSSPSGGAETQYF
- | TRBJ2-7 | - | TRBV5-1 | TGCGCCAGCAGCTTCAGTCCAGGGTCTACCTACGAGCAGTACTTC | CASSFSPGSTYEQYF
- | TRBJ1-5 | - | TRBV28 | TGTGCCAGCAGTTTCCGGGGAGGAGACAATCAGCCCCAGCATTTT | CASSFRGGDNQPQHF
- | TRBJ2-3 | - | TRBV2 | TGTGCCAGCAGTGAGCAATTGGTAGGCACAGATACGCAGTATTTT | CASSEQLVGTDTQYF
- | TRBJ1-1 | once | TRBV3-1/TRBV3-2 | TGTGCCAGCAGCCAAGGGACCGGGAGGGGGGAAGCTTTCTTT | CASSQGTGRGEAFF
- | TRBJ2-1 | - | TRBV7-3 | TGTGCCAGCAGTGTGGGGGGGCATTTTAGCTCCTACAATGAGCAGTTCTTC | CASSVGGHFSSYNEQFF
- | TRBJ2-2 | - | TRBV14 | TGTGCCAGCAAGAAGGGGGCCGGGGAGCTGTTTTTT | CASKKGAGELFF
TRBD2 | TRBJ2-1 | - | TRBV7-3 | TGTGCCAGCAGCTTAGGGTCGACTAGCGGCAATGAGCAGTTCTTC | CASSLGSTSGNEQFF
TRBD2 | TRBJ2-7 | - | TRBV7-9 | TGTGCCAGCAGCCGAGGGACTAGCGTCCACGAGCAGTACTTC | CASSRGTSVHEQYF
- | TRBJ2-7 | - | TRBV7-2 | TGTGCCAGTGAGGGGACACAGCACCCCTACGAGCAGTACTTC | CASEGTQHPYEQYF
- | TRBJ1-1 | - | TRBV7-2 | TGTGCCAGCAGCGGAGGGACCGAAACTGAAGCTTTCTTT | CASSGGTETEAFF
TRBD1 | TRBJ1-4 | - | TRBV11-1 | TGTGCCAGCAGCTTGGGGACAGGTCCTTCTAATGAAAAACTGTTTTTT | CASSLGTGPSNEKLFF
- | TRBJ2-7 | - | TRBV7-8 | TGTGCCAGCAGCCCAAGAGGGGGTGGGAACTACGAGCAGTACTTC | CASSPRGGGNYEQYF
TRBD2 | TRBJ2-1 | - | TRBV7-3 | TGTGCCAGCAGCTTAAACTCGGGCGGGGGCTACAATGAGCAGTTCTTC | CASSLNSGGGYNEQFF
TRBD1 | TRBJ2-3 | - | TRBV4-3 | TGCGCCAGCAGCGAGGGACAGGGGAGAGATACGCAGTATTTT | CASSEGQGRDTQYF
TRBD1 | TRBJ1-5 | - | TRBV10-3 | TGTGCCATCAGCGAGGGGGCCCGCCAGAATCAGCCCCAGCATTTT | CAISEGARQNQPQHF
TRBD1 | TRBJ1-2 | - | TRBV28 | TGTGCCAGCAGTTTTCAGGACAGGGTTGCGGTCACCTTC | CASSFQDRVAVTF
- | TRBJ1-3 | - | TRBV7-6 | TGTGCCAGCAGCTTACTACAGGGTCCTGGAAACACCATATATTTT | CASSLLQGPGNTIYF
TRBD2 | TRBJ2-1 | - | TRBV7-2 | TGTGCCAGCAGCACAGGGACTAGCGGGTACAATGAGCAGTTCTTC | CASSTGTSGYNEQFF
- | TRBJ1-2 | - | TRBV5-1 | TGCGCCAGCAGCTCCCGGGGGGCGACTGGCTACACCTTC | CASSSRGATGYTF
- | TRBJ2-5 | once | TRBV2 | TGTGCCAGCAGGGACAGTGGGGGAGAAGAGACCCAGTACTTC | CASRDSGGEETQYF
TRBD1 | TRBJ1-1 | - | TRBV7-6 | TGTGCCAGCAGCTTAGCGCAGGGGGTAGGCACTGAAGCTTTCTTT | CASSLAQGVGTEAFF
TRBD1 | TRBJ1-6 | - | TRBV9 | TGTGCCAGCAGCACCTACCAAGGACAGGGATCACCCCTCCACTTT | CASSTYQGQGSPLHF
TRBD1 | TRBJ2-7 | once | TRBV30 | TGTGCCTGGAGCTCTCCCGGACAGGGTGGCTACGAGCAGTACTTC | CAWSSPGQGGYEQYF
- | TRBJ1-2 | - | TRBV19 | TGTGCCAGTAGTATAGATGAGGGGGGGCGCGTCTATGGCTACACCTTC | CASSIDEGGRVYGYTF
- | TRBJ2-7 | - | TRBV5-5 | TGTGCCAGCAGCTTGGCAAATGTTTACGAGCAGTACTTC | CASSLANVYEQYF
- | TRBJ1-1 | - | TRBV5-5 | TGTGCCAGCAGCCAACGTCCGGGGGGCGGTGTTTGGGCTTTCTTT | CASSQRPGGGVWAFF
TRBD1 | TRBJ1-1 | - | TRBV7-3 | TGTGCCAGCAGCTTACACAGGGGGGTTGGTGGCACTGAAGCTTTCTTT | CASSLHRGVGGTEAFF
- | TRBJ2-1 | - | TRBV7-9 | TGTGCCAGCAGCTTAGCGGGGGCGGGACTAAATGAGCAGTTCTTC | CASSLAGAGLNEQFF
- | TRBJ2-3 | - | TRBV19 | TGTGCCAGTAGTATAACGTCCCCGGACTTGGGGACAGATACGCAGTATTTT | CASSITSPDLGTDTQYF
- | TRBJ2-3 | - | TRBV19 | TGTGCCAGTAGTGCTCCGGGACACGGGCGCACAGATACGCAGTATTTT | CASSAPGHGRTDTQYF
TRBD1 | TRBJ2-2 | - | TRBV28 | TGTGCCAGCAGTTTATTGGTCAGGGGGCGTCCCGGGGAGCTGTTTTTT | CASSLLVRGRPGELFF
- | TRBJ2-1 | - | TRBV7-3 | TGTGCCAGCAGCATTACAGGCGCGAGCTCCTACAATGAGCAGTTCTTC | CASSITGASSYNEQFF
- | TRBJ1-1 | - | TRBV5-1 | TGCGCCAGTGCCAGGATGGAGAACACTGAAGCTTTCTTT | CASARMENTEAFF
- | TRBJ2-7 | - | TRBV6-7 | TGTGCCAGCACCGATACCCGTACTGCTGTCGAGCAGTACTTC | CASTDTRTAVEQYF
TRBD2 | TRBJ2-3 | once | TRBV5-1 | TGCGCCAGCAGCACATTGACTAGCAGCCTAGCCCCCGATACGCAGTATTTT | CASSTLTSSLAPDTQYF
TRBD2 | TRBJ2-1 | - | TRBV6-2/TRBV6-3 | TGTGCCAGCAGCCGGACTAGCGGGGGCTACAATGAGCAGTTCTTC | CASSRTSGGYNEQFF
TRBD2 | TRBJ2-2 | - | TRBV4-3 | TGCGCCAGCAGCCAAATTGAAGCGGGAGGGCCGGGCACCGGGGAGCTGTTTTTT | CASSQIEAGGPGTGELFF
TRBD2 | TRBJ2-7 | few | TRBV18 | TGTGCCAGCTCAACCCTTTATGCGGGAGAGAGTTTTCCGTACTTC | CASSTLYAGESFPYF
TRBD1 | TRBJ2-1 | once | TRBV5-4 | TGTGCCAGCAGCTTACGGACAGGGTGGGATGAGCAGTTCTTC | CASSLRTGWDEQFF